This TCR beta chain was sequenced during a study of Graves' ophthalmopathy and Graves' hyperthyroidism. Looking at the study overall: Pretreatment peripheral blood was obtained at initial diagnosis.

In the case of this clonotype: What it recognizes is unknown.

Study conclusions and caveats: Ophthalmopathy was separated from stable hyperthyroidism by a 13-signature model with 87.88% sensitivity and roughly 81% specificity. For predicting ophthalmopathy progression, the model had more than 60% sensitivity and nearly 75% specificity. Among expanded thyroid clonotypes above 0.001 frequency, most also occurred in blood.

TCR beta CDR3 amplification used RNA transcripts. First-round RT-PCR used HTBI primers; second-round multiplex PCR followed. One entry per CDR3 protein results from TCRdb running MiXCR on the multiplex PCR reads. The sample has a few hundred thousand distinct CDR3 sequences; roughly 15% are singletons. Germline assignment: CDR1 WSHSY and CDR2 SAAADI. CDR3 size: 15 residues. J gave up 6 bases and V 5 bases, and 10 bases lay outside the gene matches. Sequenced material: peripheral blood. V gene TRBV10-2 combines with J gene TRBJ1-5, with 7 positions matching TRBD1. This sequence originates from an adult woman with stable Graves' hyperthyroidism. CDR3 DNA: TGCGCCAGCAGTAAAAACAGGGGCGGCGGTCAGCCCCAGCATTTT. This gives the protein CASSKNRGGGQPQHF.